Shown below are 18 T cell receptor beta chains from a single sample sequenced in a study of blood T cells in healthy people across ages. The authors ran a second PCR of about 6 to 12 cycles using a sample-barcoded 5' primer and a J-beta primer mix. TCRdb called the 5' RACE reads again in MiXCR, with one record for every CDR3 protein. The sample includes 1,500,000 or so distinct CDR3 sequences, approximately 43% of them seen just once. Specimen: blood. The origin of the receptors is a young woman in good health.

V usage is TRBV12-3 or TRBV12-4 and J usage is TRBJ2-2, with TRBD2 identical over 8 bases. The V and J ends lost 6 bases and 6 bases, in that order; junction bases with no gene match: 6. This CDR3 comprises 14 residues. CDR3 DNA: TGTGCCAGCAGCCAGGGACTAGGGGCCGGGGAGCTGTTTTTT. Translation gives CASSQGLGAGELFF.

This chain links TRBV10-3 with TRBJ2-7, with TRBD2 as a possible D gene (6 bases). CDR3 length: 18 residues. V dropped 3 bases and J dropped 7 bases, with 28 bases sitting between them. From germline, CDR1 is ENHRY and CDR2 SYGVKD. The CDR3 nucleotides are TGTGCCATCAGTGATGGGGGAAGGAGGGGCCCCTCCTACAATGAGCAGTACTTC. Residues: CAISDGGRRGPSYNEQYF.

The rearrangement joins TRBV4-1 to TRBJ1-5; TRBD1 matches at 10 bases. Germline CDR1 and CDR2: MGHRA and YSYEKL. V shed 2 bases and J 6 bases; nucleotides not matched to a gene: 7. There are 16 residues in the CDR3. The CDR3 coding sequence is TGCGCCAGCAGCCAAACCGGGACAGGGGTGACTCAGCCCCAGCATTTT. Translated: CASSQTGTGVTQPQHF.

The chain joins TRBV27 to TRBJ2-4; the D gene is possibly TRBD2 (6 bases). The DNA end is more similar to TRBJ2-7, so the J call may be wrong. Germline-derived CDR1 and CDR2 are MNHEY and SMNVEV (reference sequence). The CDR3 has 16 amino acids. The DNA of the CDR3 is TGTGCCAGCACCCGCAAACCGGGACTCGGGGTTCACGAGCAGTACTTC. Its protein product is CASTRKPGLGVHEQYF.

The chain joins TRBV15 to TRBJ1-5; D gene unclear. CDR3 length: 15 residues. The V gene lost 0 bases and the J gene lost 2 bases, with 8 bases spanning the gap. Germline values: CDR1 LNHNV, CDR2 YYDKDF (reference sequence). The CDR3 DNA reads TGTGCCACCAGCAGAGATGCCCGGGGCAATCAGCCCCAGCATTTT. Encoded protein: CATSRDARGNQPQHF.

This clonotype was seen only a few times. The J gene is TRBJ2-4, the V gene TRBV5-1, with D possibly TRBD2 on 5 matching bases. The CDR3 sequence is 18 residues long. V lost 1 base and J 1 base, leaving 18 bases between the germline ends. From germline, CDR1 is SGHRS and CDR2 YFSETQ. The CDR3 region is CASSLPQRSGWAKNIQYF. The CDR3 DNA follows: TGCGCCAGCAGCTTGCCCCAGAGGAGCGGATGGGCCAAAAACATTCAGTACTTC.

The rearrangement links TRBV12-5 to TRBJ2-1; 9 nucleotides agree with TRBD2. J lost 6 bases, V lost 5 bases, and 8 bases had no gene match. Germline CDR1 reads LGHNT; CDR2 reads FRNRAP. This CDR3 has 15 amino acids. CDR3 loop: CASGPSGRLGNEQFF. CDR3 DNA sequence: TGTGCTAGTGGTCCCAGCGGGAGGTTGGGCAATGAGCAGTTCTTC. Combining the CDR3 with reference TRBV12-5 and TRBJ2-1 gives the whole variable domain DARVTQTPRHKVTEMGQEVTMRCQPILGHNTVFWYRQTMMQGLELLAYFRNRAPLDDSGMPKDRFSAEMPDATLATLKIQPSEPRDSAVYFCASGPSGRLGNEQFFGPGTRLTVL.

The rearrangement joins TRBV29-1 to TRBJ2-1, with TRBD1 identical over 11 bases. The better agreement between TRBJ2-7 and the DNA end casts doubt on the J call. CDR1 and CDR2 (germline): SQVTM, ANQGSEA. The CDR3 has 14 residues. CDR3 sequence: CSVTGTGGHNEQYF. The CDR3 DNA is TGCAGCGTTACCGGGACAGGGGGTCACAATGAGCAGTACTTC.

The V and J genes are TRBV29-1 and TRBJ2-1, with D perhaps matching TRBD2 (6 bases). Between the trimmed V and J ends, which lost 7 bases and 4 bases, there was a span of 17 bases. Looked up from germline, CDR1 is SQVTM and CDR2 is ANQGSEA. CDR3 length: 14 amino acids. The CDR3 DNA is TGCAGCGCCGGCCTTATAGCGGAATACAATGAGCAGTTCTTC. It translates to CSAGLIAEYNEQFF.

V gene TRBV29-1 combines with J gene TRBJ1-1; D ambiguous. The germline V and J ends were trimmed by 3 bases and 0 bases, with 8 bases remaining between them. Germline-derived CDR1 and CDR2 are SQVTM and ANQGSEA. The CDR3 length is 13 residues. The CDR3 loop reads CSVEKGLNTEAFF. The CDR3, as DNA: TGCAGCGTTGAGAAGGGCCTGAACACTGAAGCTTTCTTT.

V gene TRBV6-5 combines with J gene TRBJ2-7; possible D gene TRBD1, 6 bases. This CDR3 has 15 amino acids. From germline, CDR1 is MNHEY and CDR2 SVGAGI. Between the trimmed V and J ends, which lost 6 bases and 2 bases, there was a span of 17 bases. CDR3 nucleotides: TGTGCCAGCAGCTTCGGACAGACCGCGGCCTACGAGCAGTACTTC. It encodes CASSFGQTAAYEQYF.

The J gene is TRBJ2-3, the V gene TRBV29-1; D is possibly TRBD2 (5 bases). Germline CDR1 reads SQVTM; CDR2 reads ANQGSEA. Trimming removed 8 bases from V and 1 base from J, with 16 bases in between. This CDR3 region has 14 residues. The CDR3 sequence: CSPVARVGTDTQYF. In DNA form, the CDR3 reads TGCAGCCCAGTAGCGCGGGTGGGCACAGATACGCAGTATTTT.

This clonotype was observed a handful of times. This chain connects TRBV27 to TRBJ2-1, with unresolved D. Germline loops: CDR1 MNHEY, CDR2 SMNVEV (reference sequence). Trimming shortened V by 6 bases and J by 3 bases, and 15 bases separated the two germline ends. This CDR3 spans 15 amino acids. In DNA form, the CDR3 reads TGTGCCAGCAGCTCCTACGACGGAAACTACAATGAGCAGTTCTTC. Protein product: CASSSYDGNYNEQFF.

The V and J genes are TRBV20-1 and TRBJ2-1; D unresolved. The germline CDR1 and CDR2 sequences are DFQATT and SNEGSKA (reference sequence). The CDR3 is made up of 15 amino acids. Trimming stripped 2 bases from V and 0 bases from J, with 11 bases between. DNA for the CDR3: TGCAGTGCTAGAAGTGACGATACCTCCTACAATGAGCAGTTCTTC. Translation gives CSARSDDTSYNEQFF.

V gene TRBV14 combines with J gene TRBJ2-7; 10 bases are shared with TRBD1. With 3 bases clipped from V and 2 bases from J, the junction kept 7 bases outside the gene matches. The CDR3 is 16 amino acids. Germline CDR1 is SGHDN and CDR2 is FVKESK. CDR3 residues: CASSHLPGQGTYEQYF. CDR3 nucleotide sequence: TGTGCCAGCAGCCATTTACCGGGACAGGGGACCTACGAGCAGTACTTC.

The chain employs TRBV14 and TRBJ2-1; TRBD1 aligns across 9 bases. Losses at the gene ends were 1 base for V and 4 bases for J; bases not matched to a gene: 14. CDR1 is SGHDN, CDR2 FVKESK, per germline. CDR3 size: 19 residues. CDR3 protein: CASSQGRGVRTGVYNEQFF. The CDR3 DNA sequence: TGTGCCAGCAGCCAAGGGCGCGGCGTAAGGACAGGGGTTTACAATGAGCAGTTCTTC.

V gene TRBV14 combines with J gene TRBJ2-3; D might be TRBD1 (6 bases). The CDR3 has 16 amino acids. Germline V CDR1 and CDR2: SGHDN, FVKESK. V lost 3 bases to trimming and J lost 0 bases, with 13 bases between them. DNA of the CDR3: TGTGCCAGCAGCCAGCCGGGACATACTAGCACAGATACGCAGTATTTT. Its translation: CASSQPGHTSTDTQYF.

The V and J genes are TRBV20-1 and TRBJ2-1, with D perhaps TRBD1 (9 bases). Germline V gene sequence: CDR1 DFQATT, CDR2 SNEGSKA (reference sequence). The length of the CDR3 is 15 residues. V lost 2 bases to trimming and J lost 6 bases, with 17 bases between them. The CDR3 sequence is CSARLRGGQGNEQFF. The CDR3 DNA reads as TGCAGTGCTAGACTCCGGGGGGGACAGGGCAATGAGCAGTTCTTC.